This TCR beta chain was captured by sequencing in a study of cytomegalovirus exposure and HLA in healthy donors. Study conclusions and caveats: Investigators reported around 150 TCR beta chains as tied to cytomegalovirus. Reported results showed that the classifier diagnosed cytomegalovirus status with high specificity and sensitivity.

Separation from the 666-subject first cohort characterized the roughly 110-subject validation cohort, to which the donors belonged. This clone has just one count. Its antigen is unidentified. The assay was immunoSEQ multiplex PCR, and TCRdb's table has in-frame clones only and misses some. The sample shows some 150,000 clones, 86% of them seen only once. The CDR3 runs to 14 residues. Germline CDR1 SGHRS, CDR2 YFSETQ. Trimming pared 4 bases from V and 3 bases from J, leaving 11 bases between. Sequencing was performed on PBMCs. V and J are TRBV5-1 and TRBJ1-3, with D uncertain. The sequence was collected from a human donor in good health. DNA for the CDR3: TGCGCCAGCAGCCTTGGAGACGTTGGAAACACCATATATTTT. It codes for CASSLGDVGNTIYF.